These 23 T cell receptor beta chains were all obtained from the same sample, sequenced in a study of neurological immune-mediated disorders. TCRdb ran MiXCR on the 5' RACE reads and lists one entry per CDR3 protein. This sample carries approximately 60,000 distinct CDR3 sequences, roughly 3.3% of them seen once, and the ten largest clones take under 3.5%. Sequencing was carried out using PBMCs. Receptors originate from a young woman with multiple sclerosis.

For this clonotype: A much more abundant neighbour one base away suggests this may be a read error. The rearrangement links TRBV5-1 to TRBJ2-3; a possible D gene is TRBD2 (6 bases). Per the germline V gene, CDR1 is SGHRS and CDR2 is YFSETQ. V was pared by 3 bases and J by 2 bases, with 13 bases between. CDR3 length equals 15 residues. CDR3 residues: CASSWDSPNTDTQYF. The CDR3 DNA sequence: TGCGCCAGCAGCTGGGACTCTCCAAACACAGATACGCAGTATTTT. The whole variable domain, filled in from reference TRBV5-1 and TRBJ2-3, reads KAGVTQTPRYLIKTRGQQVTLSCSPISGHRSVSWYQQTPGQGLQFLFEYFSETQRNKGNFPGRFSGRQFSNSRSEMNVSTLELGDSALYLCASSWDSPNTDTQYFGPGTRLTVL.

With regard to this clonotype: A much more abundant neighbour one base away suggests this may be a read error. This rearrangement joins TRBV27 to TRBJ2-5; D unclear. V lost 5 bases and J lost 5, with 15 bases in between. Per the germline V gene, CDR1 is MNHEY and CDR2 is SMNVEV (reference sequence). The CDR3 has 14 amino acids. CDR3 region: CASSPTERAETQYF. As DNA, the CDR3 is TGTGCCAGCAGTCCAACAGAAAGGGCTGAGACCCAGTACTTC.

With respect to this clonotype: One end of the junction is discordant with germline, which a read error may explain. The V call is TRBV20-1, the J call TRBJ2-6, with D possibly TRBD1 on 5 matching bases. Germline assignment: CDR1 DFQATT and CDR2 SNEGSKA (reference sequence). This CDR3 region has 16 residues. The CDR3 reads CSAPPPAASGAKVLTF. The CDR3 coding sequence is TGCAGTGCTCCGCCGCCGGCGGCCTCTGGGGCCAAAGTCCTGACTTTC.

In this sample, this clonotype turned up many times. The chain employs TRBV7-2 and TRBJ2-3; 14 bases line up with TRBD2. Germline CDR1 is SGHTA and CDR2 is FQGNSA. Trimming at V came to 3 bases and at J to 0 bases, leaving 14 bases not matched to a gene. The CDR3 length is 21 residues. The CDR3 sequence: CASSFLALGLAGGISTDTQYF. As DNA, the CDR3 is TGTGCCAGCAGCTTTCTGGCACTCGGACTAGCGGGAGGTATTAGCACAGATACGCAGTATTTT.

This clonotype showed up many times. The CDR3 sequence: CASKAGAPYEQYF. CDR3 nucleotides: TGTGCCAGTAAAGCCGGGGCCCCATACGAGCAGTACTTC. The rearrangement links TRBV28 to TRBJ2-7; D may correspond to TRBD1 or TRBD2 (5 bases each). The CDR3 sequence is 13 residues long. The V gene lost 9 bases and the J gene lost 4 bases, with 16 bases spanning the gap. Germline V gene sequence: CDR1 MDHEN, CDR2 SYDVKM. Full variable domain (missing parts from reference TRBV28 and TRBJ2-7): DVKVTQSSRYLVKRTGEKVFLECVQDMDHENMFWYRQDPGLGLRLIYFSYDVKMKEKGDIPEGYSVSREKKERFSLILESASTNQTSMYLCASKAGAPYEQYFGPGTRLTVT.

This clonotype was detected many times. CDR3 sequence: CASSLSEETQYF. CDR3 nucleotide sequence: TGTGCCAGCAGCTTATCGGAAGAGACCCAGTACTTC. The V gene is TRBV11-1, the J gene TRBJ2-5; D is undetermined. The CDR3 is made up of 12 amino acids. CDR1 is SGHAT, CDR2 FQDESV, per germline (reference sequence). Deletions cut 2 bases from V and 3 bases from J, with 4 bases between. Full variable domain (rest looked up from reference TRBV11-1 and TRBJ2-5): EAEVAQSPRYKITEKSQAVAFWCDPISGHATLYWYRQILGQGPELLVQFQDESVVDDSQLPKDRFSAERLKGVDSTLKIQPAELGDSAMYLCASSLSEETQYFGPGTRLLVL.

In its sample, this clonotype was seen many times. This chain links TRBV10-3 with TRBJ2-1; D not resolved. CDR3 length: 13 amino acids. The germline V gene encodes CDR1 ENHRY and CDR2 SYGVKD. Trimming shortened V by 2 bases and J by 6 bases, and 8 bases separated the two germline ends. CDR3 in amino acids: CAISEGSPNEQFF. The CDR3 nucleotides are TGTGCCATCAGTGAGGGTAGCCCCAATGAGCAGTTCTTC.

There are many counts of this clonotype. The rearrangement uses TRBV12-3 or TRBV12-4 and TRBJ2-3; D is undetermined. With 3 bases removed from V and 0 bases from J, the gap between germline ends came to 13 bases. This CDR3 is 16 amino acids long. The CDR3 loop is CASSFLVGASTDTQYF. DNA of the CDR3: TGTGCCAGCAGTTTTCTAGTGGGCGCTAGCACAGATACGCAGTATTTT.

This clonotype was found many times. The gene calls are TRBV5-1 and TRBJ2-2; D uncertain. The CDR3 loop spans 14 amino acids. The germline CDR1 and CDR2 sequences are SGHRS and YFSETQ. Trimming removed 5 bases from V and 2 bases from J, with 10 bases in between. This chain's CDR3 is CASRWTPNTGELFF. DNA for the CDR3: TGCGCCAGCAGATGGACCCCTAACACCGGGGAGCTGTTTTTT.

There are many counts of this clonotype. The chain has TRBV5-4 and TRBJ1-1, with 10 nucleotides matching TRBD1. The CDR3 loop spans 16 amino acids. CDR1 is SGHNT, CDR2 YYREEE, per germline (reference sequence). V was clipped by 3 bases and J by 0 bases; unmatched bases: 5. CDR3 DNA: TGTGCCAGCAGCTCCGGGACAGGGGCCATGAACACTGAAGCTTTCTTT. Translating gives CASSSGTGAMNTEAFF.

This clonotype was detected ten times or more. This chain links TRBV20-1 with TRBJ2-1; 12 nucleotides agree with TRBD2. The V and J ends lost 3 bases and 9 bases, in that order; junction bases with no gene match: 6. The CDR3 spans 14 residues. Germline CDR1 reads DFQATT; CDR2 reads SNEGSKA (reference sequence). CDR3 coding DNA: TGCAGTGCTAGTCGACTAGCGGGGGTGGGTGAGCAGTTCTTC. Residues: CSASRLAGVGEQFF.

This clonotype occurred many times. The rearrangement links TRBV5-5 to TRBJ2-7, with 7 bases identical to TRBD1. Unmatched junction bases numbered 10, after V lost 0 bases and J lost 1 base. This CDR3 has 17 residues. Germline CDR1 SGHKS, CDR2 YYEKEE (reference sequence). The CDR3 here is CASSLGGMGDSSYEQYF. CDR3 bases: TGTGCCAGCAGCTTGGGTGGTATGGGGGACAGTTCCTACGAGCAGTACTTC.

This clonotype was counted many times. CDR3 amino acids: CSARALTSGGLDTQYF. CDR3 bases: TGCAGTGCTAGAGCCCTCACTAGCGGGGGGTTGGATACGCAGTATTTT. This sequence joins TRBV20-1 and TRBJ2-3; 12 positions match TRBD2. Per germline, CDR1 DFQATT and CDR2 SNEGSKA (reference sequence). The CDR3 has 16 residues. J lost 6 bases, V lost 1 base, and 8 bases had no gene match.

This clonotype was counted many times. This rearrangement joins TRBV20-1 to TRBJ2-6; no firm D call. Germline assignment: CDR1 DFQATT and CDR2 SNEGSKA (reference sequence). CDR3 length equals 15 residues. Trimming left V 3 bases short and J 0 bases short, with 9 bases between. The CDR3 sequence is CSASNRRSGANVLTF. CDR3 nucleotides: TGCAGTGCTAGCAACAGACGCTCTGGGGCCAACGTCCTGACTTTC.

This clonotype has a count of ten or more. V is TRBV20-1 and J is TRBJ1-2; the match to TRBD1 covers 10 bases. This CDR3 is 12 amino acids long. V shed 5 bases, J shed 8 bases, and the junction held 5 bases outside the gene matches. Per germline, CDR1 DFQATT and CDR2 SNEGSKA (reference sequence). CDR3 in amino acids: CSALWTGGGYTF. CDR3 in DNA: TGCAGTGCTCTCTGGACAGGGGGAGGCTACACCTTC.

The chain joins TRBV12-3 or TRBV12-4 to TRBJ2-1; 7 nucleotides line up with TRBD2. With V trimmed by 2 bases and J by 7 bases, 8 bases remained unmatched. The CDR3 is 15 amino acids. CDR3 sequence (DNA): TGTGCCAGCAGTTTAAAGGCTAGCGGCTTGAATGAGCAGTTCTTC. This encodes CASSLKASGLNEQFF.

This clonotype was observed many times. The J gene is TRBJ2-7, the V gene TRBV12-3 or TRBV12-4; 9 nucleotides agree with TRBD1. Unmatched junction bases numbered 7, after V lost 2 bases and J lost 2 bases. CDR3 length: 16 residues. Written as DNA, the CDR3 is TGTGCCAGCAGTTTAACCGGGACAGGGATTCCCTACGAGCAGTACTTC. Its protein is CASSLTGTGIPYEQYF.

There are many counts of this clonotype. The CDR3 loop is CASSPLARDRGGTDTQYF. The DNA for the CDR3 is TGTGCCAGCAGCCCCCTGGCCCGGGACAGGGGTGGCACAGATACGCAGTATTTT. V is TRBV7-9 and J is TRBJ2-3; TRBD1 matches at 10 bases. This CDR3 has 18 residues. V dropped 5 bases and J dropped 1; count of bases not matched to a gene: 12. CDR1 and CDR2 from the germline V gene are SEHNR and FQNEAQ (reference sequence).

This clonotype was recorded many times. The chain recombines TRBV12-3 or TRBV12-4 with TRBJ2-1; D not certain. The V end was cut by 3 bases, the J end by 7 bases, with 10 bases between. The CDR3 is made up of 13 amino acids. In DNA, the CDR3 is TGTGCCAGCAGTTTTAAGCCGATTAATGAGCAGTTCTTC. It encodes CASSFKPINEQFF.

This clonotype showed up many times. The rearrangement joins TRBV5-6 to TRBJ1-1; D gene unclear. Deletions cut 3 bases from V and 3 bases from J, with 12 bases between. The length of the CDR3 is 14 residues. Germline CDR1 and CDR2: SGHDT and YYEEEE. The CDR3 region has the DNA TGTGCCAGCAGCTGGGGAAGCAGCCACACTGAAGCTTTCTTT. It translates to CASSWGSSHTEAFF.

This clonotype has ten or more counts. This sequence joins TRBV5-1 and TRBJ2-4; possible D gene TRBD2, 6 bases. Per the germline V gene, CDR1 is SGHRS and CDR2 is YFSETQ. The CDR3 is 13 residues long. Trimming took 0 bases from V and 5 from J, leaving 6 bases between them. The CDR3 DNA reads as TGCGCCAGCAGCTTGGGCGGGGAAAACATTCAGTACTTC. It yields the protein CASSLGGENIQYF. The full variable domain, its missing parts supplied by reference TRBV5-1 and TRBJ2-4, is KAGVTQTPRYLIKTRGQQVTLSCSPISGHRSVSWYQQTPGQGLQFLFEYFSETQRNKGNFPGRFSGRQFSNSRSEMNVSTLELGDSALYLCASSLGGENIQYFGAGTRLSVL.

The table lists this clonotype with many counts. The rearrangement links TRBV10-1 to TRBJ2-7, with 9 bases that match TRBD1. Per the germline V gene, CDR1 is WNHNN and CDR2 is SYGVQD (reference sequence). The CDR3 runs 14 residues. V was clipped by 6 bases and J by 5 bases; unmatched bases: 8. CDR3 loop: CASSPGTGLNEQYF. The CDR3 region has the DNA TGCGCCAGCAGCCCCGGGACAGGGCTCAACGAGCAGTACTTC.

There are many counts of this clonotype. This chain joins TRBV2 and TRBJ2-1; D perhaps matches TRBD1 (6 bases). Deletions cut 4 bases from V and 2 bases from J, with 12 bases between. The CDR3 consists of 15 residues. Germline CDR1 is SNHLY and CDR2 is FYNNEI. As DNA, the CDR3 is TGTGCCAGCAGTGGGGGGCAGAGGGCCTACAATGAGCAGTTCTTC. This sequence encodes CASSGGQRAYNEQFF. The full variable domain, completed using reference TRBV2 and TRBJ2-1, is EPEVTQTPSHQVTQMGQEVILRCVPISNHLYFYWYRQILGQKVEFLVSFYNNEISEKSEIFDDQFSVERPDGSNFTLKIRSTKLEDSAMYFCASSGGQRAYNEQFFGPGTRLTVL.